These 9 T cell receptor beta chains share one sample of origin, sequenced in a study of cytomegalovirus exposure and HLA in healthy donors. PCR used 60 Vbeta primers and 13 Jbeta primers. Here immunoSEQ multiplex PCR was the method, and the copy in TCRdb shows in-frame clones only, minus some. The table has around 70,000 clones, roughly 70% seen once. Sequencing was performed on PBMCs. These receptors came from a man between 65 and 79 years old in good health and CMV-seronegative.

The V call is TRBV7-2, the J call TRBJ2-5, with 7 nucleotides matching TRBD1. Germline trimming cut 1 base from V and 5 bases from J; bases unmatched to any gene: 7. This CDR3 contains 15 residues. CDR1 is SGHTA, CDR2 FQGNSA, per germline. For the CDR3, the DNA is TGTGCCAGCAGCTTAGTGGCAGGGGGTAGGGAGACCCAGTACTTC. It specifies CASSLVAGGRETQYF.

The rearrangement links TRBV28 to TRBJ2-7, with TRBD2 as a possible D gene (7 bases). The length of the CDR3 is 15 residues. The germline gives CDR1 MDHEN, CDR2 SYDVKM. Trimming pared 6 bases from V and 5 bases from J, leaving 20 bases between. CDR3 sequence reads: CASSTEGGRRNEQYF. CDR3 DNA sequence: TGTGCCAGCAGCACTGAGGGGGGGCGGCGGAACGAGCAGTACTTC. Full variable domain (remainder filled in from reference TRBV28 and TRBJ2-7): DVKVTQSSRYLVKRTGEKVFLECVQDMDHENMFWYRQDPGLGLRLIYFSYDVKMKEKGDIPEGYSVSREKKERFSLILESASTNQTSMYLCASSTEGGRRNEQYFGPGTRLTVT.

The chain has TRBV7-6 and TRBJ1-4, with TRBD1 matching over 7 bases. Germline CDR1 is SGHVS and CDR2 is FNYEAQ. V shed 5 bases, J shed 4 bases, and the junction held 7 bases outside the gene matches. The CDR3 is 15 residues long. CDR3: CASSDRQGSNEKLFF. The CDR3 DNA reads TGTGCCAGCAGCGACCGACAGGGAAGTAATGAAAAACTGTTTTTT.

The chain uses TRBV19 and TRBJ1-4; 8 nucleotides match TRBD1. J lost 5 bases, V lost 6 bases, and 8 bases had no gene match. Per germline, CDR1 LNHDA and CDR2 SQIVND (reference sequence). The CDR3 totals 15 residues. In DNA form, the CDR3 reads TGTGCCAGTAGCCGCGGGACAGGCGTAAATGAAAAACTGTTTTTT. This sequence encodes CASSRGTGVNEKLFF.

The CDR3 DNA reads TGTGCCAGCAGCTTAGCCGGGCAGGGTTCGGATACGCAGTATTTT. Protein: CASSLAGQGSDTQYF. The chain employs TRBV7-9 and TRBJ2-3; D is perhaps TRBD1 (5 bases). Trimming took off 0 bases at V and 6 bases at J, with 13 bases between the two ends. Germline values: CDR1 SEHNR, CDR2 FQNEAQ (reference sequence). This CDR3 spans 15 amino acids. The variable domain in full, completed from reference TRBV7-9 and TRBJ2-3, reads DTGVSQNPRHKITKRGQNVTFRCDPISEHNRLYWYRQTLGQGPEFLTYFQNEAQLEKSRLLSDRFSAERPKGSFSTLEIQRTEQGDSAMYLCASSLAGQGSDTQYFGPGTRLTVL.

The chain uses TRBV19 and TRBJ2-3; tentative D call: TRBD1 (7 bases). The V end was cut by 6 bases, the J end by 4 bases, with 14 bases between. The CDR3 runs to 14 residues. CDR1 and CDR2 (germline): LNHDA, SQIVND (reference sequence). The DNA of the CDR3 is TGTGCCAGTAGCCCAGGGGGACTCGCAGATACGCAGTATTTT. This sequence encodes CASSPGGLADTQYF. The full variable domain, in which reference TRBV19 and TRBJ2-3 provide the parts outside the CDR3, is DGGITQSPKYLFRKEGQNVTLSCEQNLNHDAMYWYRQDPGQGLRLIYYSQIVNDFQKGDIAEGYSVSREKKESFPLTVTSAQKNPTAFYLCASSPGGLADTQYFGPGTRLTVL.

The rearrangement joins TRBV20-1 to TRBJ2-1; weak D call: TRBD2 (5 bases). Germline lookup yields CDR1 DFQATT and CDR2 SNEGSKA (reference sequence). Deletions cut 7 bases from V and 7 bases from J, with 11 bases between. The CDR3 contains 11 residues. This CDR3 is CSVGERNEQFF. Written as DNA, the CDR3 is TGCAGTGTGGGAGAAAGGAATGAGCAGTTCTTC.

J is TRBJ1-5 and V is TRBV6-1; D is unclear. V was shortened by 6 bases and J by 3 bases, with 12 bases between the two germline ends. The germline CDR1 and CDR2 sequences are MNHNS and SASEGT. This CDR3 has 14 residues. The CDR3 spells CASRPGSFNQPQHF. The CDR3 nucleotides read TGTGCCAGCAGGCCGGGGAGCTTCAATCAGCCCCAGCATTTT.

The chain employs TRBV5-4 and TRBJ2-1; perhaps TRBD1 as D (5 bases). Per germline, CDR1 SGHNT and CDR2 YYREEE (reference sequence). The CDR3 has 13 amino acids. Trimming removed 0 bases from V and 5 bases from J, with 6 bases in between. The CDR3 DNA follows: TGTGCCAGCAGCTTGGTAGGGGACAATGAGCAGTTCTTC. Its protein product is CASSLVGDNEQFF.